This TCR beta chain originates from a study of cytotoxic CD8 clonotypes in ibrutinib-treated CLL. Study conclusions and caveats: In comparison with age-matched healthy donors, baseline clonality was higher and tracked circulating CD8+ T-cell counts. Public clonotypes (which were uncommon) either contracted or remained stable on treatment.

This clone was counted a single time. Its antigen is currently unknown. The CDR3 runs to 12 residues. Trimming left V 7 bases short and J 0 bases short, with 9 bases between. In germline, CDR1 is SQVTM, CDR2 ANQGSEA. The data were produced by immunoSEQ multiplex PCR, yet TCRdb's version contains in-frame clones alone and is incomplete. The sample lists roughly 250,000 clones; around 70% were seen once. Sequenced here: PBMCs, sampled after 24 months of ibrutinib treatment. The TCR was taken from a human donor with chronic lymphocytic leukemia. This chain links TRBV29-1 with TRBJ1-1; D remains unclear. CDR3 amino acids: CSAVGMNTEAFF. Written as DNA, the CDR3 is TGCAGCGCGGTTGGTATGAACACTGAAGCTTTCTTT.